These 30 T cell receptor beta chains were sequenced from one sample in a study of blood T cells in healthy people across ages. A second PCR, run for about 7 to 11 cycles, used a sample-barcoded 5' primer plus a J-beta primer mix. TCRdb reprocessed the 5' RACE reads with MiXCR, giving one entry per CDR3 protein. The repertoire holds nearly 1 million distinct CDR3 sequences, with roughly 51% as singletons. The source material was blood. Source of these receptors: a woman aged 55-69 years in good health.

V and J are TRBV6-5 and TRBJ2-7; 11 bases line up with TRBD2. CDR3 size: 15 residues. V shed 5 bases and J 0 bases; nucleotides not matched to a gene: 3. The germline gives CDR1 MNHEY, CDR2 SVGAGI. The CDR3 loop reads CASSPSGRLSYEQYF. The CDR3 region has the DNA TGTGCCAGCAGTCCTAGCGGGAGGCTCTCCTACGAGCAGTACTTC.

DNA for the CDR3: TGTGCCAGCAGCTCATTCGCATCTAATGAAAAACTGTTTTTT. Translating gives CASSSFASNEKLFF. The V and J genes are TRBV7-2 and TRBJ1-4; unclear D gene. This CDR3 has 14 amino acids. CDR1 SGHTA and CDR2 FQGNSA come from the germline V gene. V was pared by 4 bases and J by 3 bases, with 9 bases between.

This clonotype was detected a few times. The rearrangement links TRBV6-2 or TRBV6-3 to TRBJ2-3, with D tentatively TRBD2 (6 bases). CDR1 MNHEY and CDR2 SVGEGT come from the germline V gene. The CDR3 is 15 residues long. V was clipped by 2 bases and J by 2 bases, with 11 bases between them. The CDR3 spells CASSYGGSYTDTQYF. CDR3 in DNA: TGTGCCAGCAGTTACGGGGGGTCCTACACAGATACGCAGTATTTT.

This clonotype occurred a few times. The V and J genes are TRBV10-3 and TRBJ1-2; 7 bases line up with TRBD1. Losses at the gene ends were 5 bases for V and 3 bases for J; bases not matched to a gene: 3. Germline CDR1 and CDR2: ENHRY and SYGVKD. This CDR3 comprises 13 residues. CDR3 sequence: CAISLQGDYGYTF. CDR3 in DNA: TGTGCCATCAGTCTTCAGGGGGACTATGGCTACACCTTC.

The V call is TRBV6-6, the J call TRBJ2-1; perhaps TRBD2 as D (5 bases). CDR1 is MNHNY, CDR2 SVGAGI, per germline (reference sequence). Trimming cost V 7 bases and J 9 bases, with 13 bases left between them. This CDR3 has 12 amino acids. The CDR3 coding sequence is TGTGCCAGCATGCGGCGGGTTACTGAGCAGTTCTTC. Translation gives CASMRRVTEQFF.

J is TRBJ1-2 and V is TRBV28; maybe TRBD1 (5 bases). CDR3 length equals 12 residues. V lost 6 bases, J lost 8 bases, and 13 bases lay in between. In germline, CDR1 is MDHEN, CDR2 SYDVKM. The CDR3: CASRETGVGYTF. The CDR3 DNA is TGTGCCAGCAGGGAAACAGGAGTGGGCTACACCTTC.

The chain joins TRBV14 to TRBJ2-1, with 8 bases that match TRBD2. Germline assignment: CDR1 SGHDN and CDR2 FVKESK. V gave up 2 bases and J gave up 6 bases; unmatched junction bases: 6. The length of the CDR3 is 15 residues. CDR3 sequence reads: CASSQNGGAVNEQFF. CDR3 nucleotides: TGTGCCAGCAGCCAAAACGGGGGGGCGGTCAATGAGCAGTTCTTC.

V gene TRBV5-1 combines with J gene TRBJ2-3; TRBD2 might be the D (5 bases). CDR3 size: 13 residues. The ends were cut back, 2 bases at V and 4 bases at J, with 8 bases in the middle. Germline V gene data show CDR1 as SGHRS and CDR2 as YFSETQ. The CDR3: CASSFVGADTQYF. CDR3 coding DNA: TGCGCCAGCAGCTTTGTGGGAGCAGATACGCAGTATTTT.

This rearrangement joins TRBV4-1 to TRBJ2-3, with 9 bases matching TRBD1. The trim removed 3 bases at V and 3 bases at J, leaving 7 bases unmatched. The CDR3 covers 16 residues. CDR1 is MGHRA, CDR2 YSYEKL, per germline. CDR3 sequence: CASSHQPGQGTDTQYF. Written as DNA, the CDR3 is TGCGCCAGCAGCCACCAACCGGGACAGGGAACAGATACGCAGTATTTT.

CDR3 DNA sequence: TGTGCCAGCAGCTCGGCACCAAGATCCGAGCAGTACTTC. Translation gives CASSSAPRSEQYF. V is TRBV7-2 and J is TRBJ2-4; D remains ambiguous. The end of the DNA aligns better with TRBJ2-7, so the J call may be wrong. Germline CDR1 SGHTA, CDR2 FQGNSA. The CDR3 length is 13 residues.

J is TRBJ2-7 and V is TRBV28; weak D call: TRBD2 (6 bases). The germline V and J ends were trimmed by 6 bases and 5 bases, with 14 bases remaining between them. CDR1 and CDR2 from the germline V gene are MDHEN and SYDVKM. The CDR3 covers 13 residues. The CDR3 DNA reads as TGTGCCAGCAGACCTCCGGGACTCCACGAGCAGTACTTC. It is translated as CASRPPGLHEQYF.

V usage is TRBV4-3 and J usage is TRBJ2-3, with 8 bases fitting TRBD1. Germline CDR1 is LGHNA and CDR2 is YSLEER. The CDR3 loop spans 17 amino acids. With 2 bases clipped from V and 8 bases from J, the junction kept 15 bases outside the gene matches. The CDR3 here is CASSQNPPGGPLGTQYF. For the CDR3, the DNA is TGCGCCAGCAGCCAAAATCCGCCAGGGGGCCCCCTCGGTACGCAGTATTTT.

V gene TRBV2 combines with J gene TRBJ2-5; tentatively, D is TRBD1 or TRBD2 (5 bases each). CDR3 length: 13 amino acids. Germline loops: CDR1 SNHLY, CDR2 FYNNEI. The V and J ends lost 7 bases and 1 base respectively, with 10 bases between them. CDR3 DNA: TGTGCCAGCAATAGGGACGGCCAAGAGACCCAGTACTTC. It specifies CASNRDGQETQYF.

In this sample, this clonotype turned up a few times. The rearrangement joins TRBV3-1 to TRBJ2-1, with D perhaps TRBD2 (6 bases). Germline V gene lookup returns CDR1 LGHDT and CDR2 YNNKEL (reference sequence). CDR3 size: 16 residues. V shed 1 base and J shed 6 bases, with 16 bases lying between them. The CDR3 coding sequence is TGTGCCAGCAGCCAAGCCCAGGAGGGCCGGGGCAATGAGCAGTTCTTC. This gives the protein CASSQAQEGRGNEQFF.

The chain couples TRBV4-1 to TRBJ2-5; D uncertain. This CDR3 is built from 14 residues. V lost 1 base, J lost 11 bases, and 17 bases lay in between. The germline V gene has CDR1 MGHRA and CDR2 YSYEKL. The CDR3, as DNA: TGCGCCAGCAGCCAAGCGTACCCGCCAGATGAGCAGTACTTC. It is translated as CASSQAYPPDEQYF.

This chain joins TRBV27 and TRBJ2-5; D unclear. The closer fit of TRBJ2-7 to the DNA end suggests the J call may be wrong. CDR3 size: 14 residues. In germline, CDR1 is MNHEY, CDR2 SMNVEV (reference sequence). Written as DNA, the CDR3 is TGTGCCAGCAGTTTAGCAAGCCCCTGGGGCGAGCAGTACTTC. It yields the protein CASSLASPWGEQYF.

This clonotype was seen a few times. The chain is built from TRBV4-3 and TRBJ2-1, with 8 bases fitting TRBD2. CDR1 is LGHNA and CDR2 is YSLEER in the germline V gene. The CDR3 has 15 residues. V lost 2 bases and J lost 4; bases outside the gene matches: 4. The CDR3 DNA sequence: TGCGCCAGCAGCCAACTAGCGGGTCTTTACAATGAGCAGTTCTTC. Amino acid sequence: CASSQLAGLYNEQFF.

Points on this clonotype: At one of its ends the junction is not consistent with the germline gene, which may arise from a read error. The J gene is TRBJ2-5, the V gene TRBV7-6, with D possibly being TRBD2 (5 bases). With the DNA end fitting TRBJ2-7 better, the J assignment may be wrong. CDR3 size: 15 residues. Germline V gene sequence: CDR1 SGHVS, CDR2 FNYEAQ. CDR3 amino acids: CASSVARGFGYEQYF. In DNA form, the CDR3 reads TGTGCCAGCAGCGTAGCGAGAGGTTTTGGGTACGAGCAGTACTTC.

The rearrangement uses TRBV29-1 and TRBJ2-7, with 7 nucleotides matching TRBD2. Germline V gene sequence: CDR1 SQVTM, CDR2 ANQGSEA. After removal of 3 bases from V and 4 bases from J, the junction contained 0 bases not matched to a gene. This CDR3 is built from 11 residues. In DNA form, the CDR3 reads TGCAGCGTTGACGGGGGGTACGAGCAGTACTTC. Residues: CSVDGGYEQYF.

The chain employs TRBV5-1 and TRBJ2-5; the D is unclear. Deletions cut 0 bases from V and 5 bases from J, with 11 bases between. The CDR3 consists of 14 residues. The V gene's germline CDR1 is SGHRS and CDR2 YFSETQ. CDR3 coding DNA: TGCGCCAGCAGCTTGGGAGTGAGCTACGAGACCCAGTACTTC. As protein: CASSLGVSYETQYF. Looking up the rest from reference TRBV5-1 and TRBJ2-5 gives the full variable domain: KAGVTQTPRYLIKTRGQQVTLSCSPISGHRSVSWYQQTPGQGLQFLFEYFSETQRNKGNFPGRFSGRQFSNSRSEMNVSTLELGDSALYLCASSLGVSYETQYFGPGTRLLVL.

The CDR3: CASSPRGQRQYF. DNA for the CDR3: TGTGCCAGCAGCCCCAGGGGGCAAAGGCAGTATTTT. This chain links TRBV7-2 with TRBJ2-3; 8 nucleotides agree with TRBD1. This CDR3 comprises 12 residues. The germline gives CDR1 SGHTA, CDR2 FQGNSA. The junction had 6 bases not matched to a gene; V was cut back by 5 bases and J by 11 bases.

This chain connects TRBV20-1 to TRBJ2-7; weak D call: TRBD2 (6 bases). The CDR3 is 13 residues long. V was cut by 6 bases and J by 6 bases, with 18 bases left in between. Germline loops: CDR1 DFQATT, CDR2 SNEGSKA (reference sequence). The CDR3 spells CSAITNGRPEQYF. CDR3 bases: TGCAGTGCGATTACTAACGGGAGACCCGAGCAGTACTTC.

This clonotype was picked up a small number of times. This chain connects TRBV2 to TRBJ2-7; D call uncertain. V shed 7 bases and J shed 7 bases, with 11 bases lying between them. The CDR3 length is 11 residues. Germline-derived CDR1 and CDR2 are SNHLY and FYNNEI. CDR3 bases: TGTGCCAGCACTTCCTACAATGAGCAGTACTTC. Translated: CASTSYNEQYF.

As to this clonotype: One junction end does not reproduce the germline sequence, and a read error may be involved. V gene TRBV18 combines with J gene TRBJ2-5; D possibly corresponds to TRBD2 (5 bases). The germline CDR1 and CDR2 sequences are KGHSH and LQKENI. This CDR3 region has 15 residues. The CDR3 DNA reads TGTGCCAGCTCGCTACTAGTGGGAGAAGGAGAGATCCAGTACTTC. It yields the protein CASSLLVGEGEIQYF.

The gene calls are TRBV12-3 or TRBV12-4 and TRBJ2-1, with 9 bases aligning to TRBD2. V was pared by 6 bases and J by 2 bases, with 5 bases of the junction left unmatched. The CDR3 spans 15 residues. The CDR3 coding sequence is TGTGCCAGCAGAATGGCGGGAGGGCCCTACAATGAGCAGTTCTTC. The encoded protein is CASRMAGGPYNEQFF.

This clonotype was detected only a few times. V and J are TRBV20-1 and TRBJ2-1; D is uncertain. The germline V gene encodes CDR1 DFQATT and CDR2 SNEGSKA (reference sequence). Trimming pared 6 bases from V and 4 bases from J, leaving 19 bases between. CDR3 length equals 15 residues. The CDR3 DNA reads as TGCAGTGCCAGTATCGGGCGACCGACTTACAATGAGCAGTTCTTC. Encoded protein: CSASIGRPTYNEQFF.

V gene TRBV30 combines with J gene TRBJ2-7, with 10 nucleotides matching TRBD2. Per the germline V gene, CDR1 is GTSNPN and CDR2 is SVGIG (reference sequence). J gave up 0 bases and V 8 bases, and 13 bases lay outside the gene matches. This CDR3 has 16 residues. CDR3 loop: CAGTVWTSGSSYEQYF. CDR3 nucleotides: TGTGCCGGGACAGTTTGGACTAGCGGTAGCTCCTACGAGCAGTACTTC. The full variable domain, completed using reference TRBV30 and TRBJ2-7, is SQTIHQWPATLVQPVGSPLSLECTVEGTSNPNLYWYRQAAGRGLQLLFYSVGIGQISSEVPQNLSASRPQDRQFILSSKKLLLSDSGFYLCAGTVWTSGSSYEQYFGPGTRLTVT.

The rearrangement uses TRBV6-2 or TRBV6-3 and TRBJ2-5; D uncertain. Judging by the DNA end, TRBJ2-7 fits better; the J call may be wrong. The CDR3 has 15 amino acids. Germline V CDR1 and CDR2: MNHEY, SVGEGT. The CDR3, as DNA: TGTGCCAGCAGTTACAAGACTGAAATTATCTACGAGCAGTACTTC. Its protein product is CASSYKTEIIYEQYF.

The chain uses TRBV25-1 and TRBJ2-2; D uncertain. The CDR3 loop spans 11 amino acids. Per germline, CDR1 MGHDK and CDR2 SYGVNS. V was cut by 8 bases and J by 5 bases, with 6 bases left in between. The CDR3 coding sequence is TGTGCCAGCCGGTCGACCGGGGAGCTGTTTTTT. As protein: CASRSTGELFF.

The chain joins TRBV12-3 or TRBV12-4 to TRBJ2-5; D may be TRBD2 (6 bases). With 2 bases removed from V and 4 bases from J, the gap between germline ends came to 11 bases. CDR3 length: 14 amino acids. Written as DNA, the CDR3 is TGTGCCAGCAGTTTACACGGGGGAGGAGAGACCCAGTACTTC. Translation: CASSLHGGGETQYF.